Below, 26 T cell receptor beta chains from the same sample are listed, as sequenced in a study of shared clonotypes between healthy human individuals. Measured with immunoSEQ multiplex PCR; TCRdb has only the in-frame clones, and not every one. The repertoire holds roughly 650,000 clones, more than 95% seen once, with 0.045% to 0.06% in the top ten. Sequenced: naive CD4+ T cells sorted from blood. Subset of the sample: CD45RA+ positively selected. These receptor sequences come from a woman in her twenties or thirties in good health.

CDR3 bases: TGTGCCAGCAGCCCCGGTCCCCGTACTAATGGGGCCAACGTCCTGACTTTC. Amino acids: CASSPGPRTNGANVLTF. V gene TRBV7-7 combines with J gene TRBJ2-6; no clear D. V was shortened by 5 bases and J by 3 bases, with 17 bases between the two germline ends. The CDR3 is 17 residues long. Looked up from germline, CDR1 is SSHAT and CDR2 is FNYEAQ (reference sequence).

CDR3 sequence (DNA): TGCGCCAGCCGCCCCTGGGGGGCAGGCCAAGAGACCCAGTACTTC. Translation gives CASRPWGAGQETQYF. The chain has TRBV5-1 and TRBJ2-5; D could derive from TRBD1 or TRBD2 (6 bases each). The CDR3 runs to 15 residues. V dropped 7 bases and J dropped 1 base, with 17 bases sitting between them. Germline V gives CDR1 SGHRS, CDR2 YFSETQ.

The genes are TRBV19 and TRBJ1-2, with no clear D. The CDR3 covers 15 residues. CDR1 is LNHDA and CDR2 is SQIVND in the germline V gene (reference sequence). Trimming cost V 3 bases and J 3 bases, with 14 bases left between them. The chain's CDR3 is CASSMHLYGDYGYTF. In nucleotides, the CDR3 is TGTGCCAGTAGTATGCACCTATACGGGGACTATGGCTACACCTTC.

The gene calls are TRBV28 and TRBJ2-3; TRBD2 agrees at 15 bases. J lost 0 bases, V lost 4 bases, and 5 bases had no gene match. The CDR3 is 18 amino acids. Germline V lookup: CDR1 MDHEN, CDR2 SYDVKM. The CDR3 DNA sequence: TGTGCCAGCAGTTACGGACTAGCGGGAGGGACAAGCACAGATACGCAGTATTTT. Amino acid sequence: CASSYGLAGGTSTDTQYF.

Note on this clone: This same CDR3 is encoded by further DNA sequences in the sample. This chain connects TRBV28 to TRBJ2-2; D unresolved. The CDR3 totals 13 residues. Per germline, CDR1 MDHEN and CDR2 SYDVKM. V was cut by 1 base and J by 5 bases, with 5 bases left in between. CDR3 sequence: CASSLLSTGELFF. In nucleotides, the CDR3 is TGTGCCAGCAGTTTATTATCAACCGGGGAGCTGTTTTTT.

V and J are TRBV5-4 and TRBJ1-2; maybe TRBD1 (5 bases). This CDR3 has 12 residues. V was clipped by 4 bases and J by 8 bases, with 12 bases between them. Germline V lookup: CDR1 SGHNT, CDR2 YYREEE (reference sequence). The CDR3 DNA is TGTGCCAGCAGCGGCAGGGTAGGAGGCTACACCTTC. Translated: CASSGRVGGYTF.

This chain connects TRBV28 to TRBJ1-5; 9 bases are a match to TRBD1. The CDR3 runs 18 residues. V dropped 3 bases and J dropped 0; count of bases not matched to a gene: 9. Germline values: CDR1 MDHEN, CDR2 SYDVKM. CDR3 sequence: CASSFPGQGPISNQPQHF. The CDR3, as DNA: TGTGCCAGCAGTTTTCCGGGACAGGGCCCAATTAGCAATCAGCCCCAGCATTTT.

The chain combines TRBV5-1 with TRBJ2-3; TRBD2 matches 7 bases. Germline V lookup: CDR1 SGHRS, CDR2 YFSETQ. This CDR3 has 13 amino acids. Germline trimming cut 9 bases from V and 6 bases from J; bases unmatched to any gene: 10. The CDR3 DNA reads TGCGCCACCGCGGGGGACGGGCGGGATACGCAGTATTTT. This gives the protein CATAGDGRDTQYF. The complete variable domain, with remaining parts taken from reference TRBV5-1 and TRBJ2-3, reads KAGVTQTPRYLIKTRGQQVTLSCSPISGHRSVSWYQQTPGQGLQFLFEYFSETQRNKGNFPGRFSGRQFSNSRSEMNVSTLELGDSALYLCATAGDGRDTQYFGPGTRLTVL.

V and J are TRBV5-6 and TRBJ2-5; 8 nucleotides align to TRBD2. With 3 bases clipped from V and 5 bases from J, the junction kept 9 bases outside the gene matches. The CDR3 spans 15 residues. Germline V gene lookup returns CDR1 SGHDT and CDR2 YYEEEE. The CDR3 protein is CASSSPSGSEETQYF. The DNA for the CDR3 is TGTGCCAGCAGCTCTCCGAGCGGGAGTGAGGAGACCCAGTACTTC.

The CDR3 sequence: CASSYRERSPEAFF. CDR3 DNA sequence: TGTGCCAGCAGCTACAGGGAGAGGTCCCCTGAAGCTTTCTTT. This chain connects TRBV13 to TRBJ1-1; D might be TRBD1 (6 bases). V was clipped by 4 bases and J by 6 bases, with 15 bases between them. Germline CDR1 PRHDT, CDR2 FYEKMQ (reference sequence). The CDR3 has 14 residues.

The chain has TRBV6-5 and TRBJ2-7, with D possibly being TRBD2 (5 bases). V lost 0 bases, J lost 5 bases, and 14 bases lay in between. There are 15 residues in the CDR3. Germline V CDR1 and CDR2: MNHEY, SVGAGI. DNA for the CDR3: TGTGCCAGCAGTTACTCGAGAGGGAGATCCAACGAGCAGTACTTC. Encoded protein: CASSYSRGRSNEQYF.

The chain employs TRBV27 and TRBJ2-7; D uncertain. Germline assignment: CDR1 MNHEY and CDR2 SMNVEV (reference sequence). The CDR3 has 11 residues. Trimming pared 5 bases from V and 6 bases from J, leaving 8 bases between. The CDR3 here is CASSRGGEQYF. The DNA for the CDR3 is TGTGCCAGCAGTAGAGGCGGCGAGCAGTACTTC.

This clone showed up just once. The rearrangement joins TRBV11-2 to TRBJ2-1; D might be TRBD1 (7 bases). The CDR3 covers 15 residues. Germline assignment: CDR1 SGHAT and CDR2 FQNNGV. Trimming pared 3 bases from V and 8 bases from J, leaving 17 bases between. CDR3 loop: CASSLAGTVGYEQFF. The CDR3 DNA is TGTGCCAGCAGCTTGGCGGGGACAGTGGGCTATGAGCAGTTCTTC.

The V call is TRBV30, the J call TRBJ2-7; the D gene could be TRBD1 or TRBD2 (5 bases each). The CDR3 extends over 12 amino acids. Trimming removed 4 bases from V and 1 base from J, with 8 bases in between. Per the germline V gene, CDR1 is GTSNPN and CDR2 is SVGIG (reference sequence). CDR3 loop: CAWTGRSYEQYF. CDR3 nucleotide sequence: TGTGCCTGGACGGGACGGTCCTACGAGCAGTACTTC.

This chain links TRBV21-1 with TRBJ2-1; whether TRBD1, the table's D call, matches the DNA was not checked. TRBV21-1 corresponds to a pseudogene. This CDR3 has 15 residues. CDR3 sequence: CASSKEKDRGDEQFF. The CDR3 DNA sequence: TGTGCCAGCAGCAAAGAAAAAGACAGGGGAGATGAGCAGTTCTTC.

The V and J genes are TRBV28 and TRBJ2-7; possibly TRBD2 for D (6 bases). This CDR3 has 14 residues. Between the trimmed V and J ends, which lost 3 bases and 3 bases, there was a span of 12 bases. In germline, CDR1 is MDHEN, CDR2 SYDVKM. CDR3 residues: CASSFGDSLYEQYF. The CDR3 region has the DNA TGTGCCAGCAGTTTTGGGGACTCACTCTACGAGCAGTACTTC.

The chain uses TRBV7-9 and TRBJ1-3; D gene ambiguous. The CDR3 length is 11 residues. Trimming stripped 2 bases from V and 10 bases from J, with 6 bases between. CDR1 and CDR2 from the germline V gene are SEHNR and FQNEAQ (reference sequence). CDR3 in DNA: TGTGCCAGCAGCTTAACGCGAACCATATATTTT. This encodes CASSLTRTIYF.

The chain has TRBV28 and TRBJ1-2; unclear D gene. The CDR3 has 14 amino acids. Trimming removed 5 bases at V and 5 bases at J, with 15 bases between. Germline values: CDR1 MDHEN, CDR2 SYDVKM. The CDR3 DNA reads TGTGCCAGCAGTCCCCTAGCGGTTAGTTATGGCTACACCTTC. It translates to CASSPLAVSYGYTF.

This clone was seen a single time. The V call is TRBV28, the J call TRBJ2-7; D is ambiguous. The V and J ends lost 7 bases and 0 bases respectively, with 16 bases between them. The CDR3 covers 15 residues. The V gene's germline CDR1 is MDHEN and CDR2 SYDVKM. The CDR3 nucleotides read TGTGCCAGCAACACCAGGACGTTGAGCTCCTACGAGCAGTACTTC. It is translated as CASNTRTLSSYEQYF. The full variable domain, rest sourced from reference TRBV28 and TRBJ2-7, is DVKVTQSSRYLVKRTGEKVFLECVQDMDHENMFWYRQDPGLGLRLIYFSYDVKMKEKGDIPEGYSVSREKKERFSLILESASTNQTSMYLCASNTRTLSSYEQYFGPGTRLTVT.

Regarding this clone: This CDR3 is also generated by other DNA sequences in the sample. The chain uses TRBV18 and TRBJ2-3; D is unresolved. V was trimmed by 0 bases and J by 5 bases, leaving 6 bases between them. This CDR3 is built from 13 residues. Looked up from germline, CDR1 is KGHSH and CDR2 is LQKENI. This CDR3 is CASSPPGGDTQYF. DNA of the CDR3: TGTGCCAGCTCACCACCGGGCGGAGATACGCAGTATTTT.

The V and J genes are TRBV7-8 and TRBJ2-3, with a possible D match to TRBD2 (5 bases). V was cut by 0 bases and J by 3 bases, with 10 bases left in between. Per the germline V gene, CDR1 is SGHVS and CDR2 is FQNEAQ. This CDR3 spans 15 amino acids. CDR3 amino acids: CASSLARVGTDTQYF. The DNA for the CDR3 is TGTGCCAGCAGCTTAGCGCGGGTGGGAACAGATACGCAGTATTTT.

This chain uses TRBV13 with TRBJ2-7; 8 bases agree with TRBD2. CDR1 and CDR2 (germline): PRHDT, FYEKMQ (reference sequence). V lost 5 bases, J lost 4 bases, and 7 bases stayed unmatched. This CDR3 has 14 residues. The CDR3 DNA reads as TGTGCCAGCAGCCACGGACTAGCTGATTACGAGCAGTACTTC. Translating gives CASSHGLADYEQYF.

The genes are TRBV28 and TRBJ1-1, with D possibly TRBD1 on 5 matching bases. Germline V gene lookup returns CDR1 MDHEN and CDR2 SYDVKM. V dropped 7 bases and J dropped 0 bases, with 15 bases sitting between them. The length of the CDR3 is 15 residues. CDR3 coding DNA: TGTGCCAGCACCCTCACGAGGGGTTTGAACACTGAAGCTTTCTTT. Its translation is CASTLTRGLNTEAFF.

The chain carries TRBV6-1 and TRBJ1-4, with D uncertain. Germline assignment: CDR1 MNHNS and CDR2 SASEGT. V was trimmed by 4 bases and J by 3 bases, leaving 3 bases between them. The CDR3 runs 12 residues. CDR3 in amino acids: CASSAPNEKLFF. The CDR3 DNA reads TGTGCCAGCAGTGCCCCTAATGAAAAACTGTTTTTT.

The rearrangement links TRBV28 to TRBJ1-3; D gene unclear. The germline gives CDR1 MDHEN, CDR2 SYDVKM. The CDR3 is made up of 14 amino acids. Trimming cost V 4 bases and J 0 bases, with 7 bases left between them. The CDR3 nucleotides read TGTGCCAGCAGTTCCTCAGGCTCTGGAAACACCATATATTTT. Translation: CASSSSGSGNTIYF.

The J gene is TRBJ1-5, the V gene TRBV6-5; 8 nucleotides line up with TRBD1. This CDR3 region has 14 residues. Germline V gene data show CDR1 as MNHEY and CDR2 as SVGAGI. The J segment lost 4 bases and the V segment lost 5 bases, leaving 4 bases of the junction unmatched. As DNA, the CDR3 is TGTGCCAGCAGTACAAGGACAGGGAATCAGCCCCAGCATTTT. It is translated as CASSTRTGNQPQHF.